This TCR beta chain was observed in a study of T cell repertoires and HLA-DP antigens. Across the study: The donors, ranging 18-to-29 to 60-to-69 years, included a couple of males and one female.

The V gene's germline CDR1 is SGHNT and CDR2 YENEEA. CDR3 length: 13 amino acids. Between the trimmed V and J ends, which lost 2 bases and 5 bases, there was a span of 7 bases. As regards this clone: Its antigen remains unknown.

Repertoires were generated with immunoSEQ multiplex PCR, while TCRdb's copy carries only in-frame clones and drops some. In the table there are about 73,000 clones, roughly 75% of which are singletons. The genes are TRBV11-3 and TRBJ2-1; the D is unclear. Sequenced material: CD4+ T cells from PBMCs. The receptor comes from a man aged 60 to 69 in good health and CMV-seronegative. This CDR3 reads CASSLNRNNEQFF. The CDR3 region has the DNA TGTGCCAGCAGCTTAAATCGCAACAATGAGCAGTTCTTC.